The source of this T cell receptor beta chain is a study of cytomegalovirus exposure and HLA in healthy donors. Use of 60 Vbeta and 13 Jbeta primers characterized the PCR. Repertoires were generated with immunoSEQ multiplex PCR, while TCRdb's copy carries only in-frame clones and drops some. The repertoire holds about 140,000 clones, with more than 75% as singletons. After removal of 4 bases from V and 4 bases from J, the junction contained 4 bases not matched to a gene. The germline V gene has CDR1 SGHNT and CDR2 YYREEE (reference sequence). This CDR3 comprises 13 residues. V gene TRBV5-4 combines with J gene TRBJ1-2, with TRBD1 matching 7 bases. The sample consisted of PBMCs. This receptor was identified in a woman aged 40 to 49 in good health and CMV-seronegative. Here the CDR3 reads CASSLTGRYGYTF. The CDR3 bases are TGTGCCAGCAGCCTGACAGGGCGCTATGGCTACACCTTC.